The clone carrying this TCR beta chain was observed a handful of times. Antigen unknown. A multiplex PCR was run with 60 Vbeta primers and 13 Jbeta primers. Profiled with immunoSEQ multiplex PCR; TCRdb holds only in-frame clones, not every one. This sample has approximately 100,000 clones; under 90% occur once, and the top ten carry 2.2%. The data were obtained in a study of cytomegalovirus exposure and HLA in healthy donors. The germline V gene has CDR1 SGHTA and CDR2 FQGNSA. The CDR3 extends over 16 amino acids. Trimming took 0 bases from V and 2 from J, leaving 11 bases between them. Study-level points and caveats: In an earlier analysis, productive rearrangement rates for most beta V segments clustered near 87% or 30%.

Sequencing was performed on PBMCs. V gene TRBV7-2 combines with J gene TRBJ2-1, with D unresolved. The clonotype was recovered from a woman in her thirties in good health and CMV-seronegative. The CDR3 DNA sequence: TGTGCCAGCAGCTTAGCTGTAGGCGGTACCTACAATGAGCAGTTCTTC. Residues: CASSLAVGGTYNEQFF.